These 28 T cell receptor beta chains share one sample of origin, sequenced in a study of cytomegalovirus exposure and HLA in healthy donors. PCR amplification relied on 60 Vbeta primers (plus 13 Jbeta primers). Only in-frame clones appear in the TCRdb table, and some are missing; sequencing was by immunoSEQ multiplex PCR. The data contain under 150,000 clones, roughly 70% of them seen just once; the ten biggest clones take up roughly 3.1%. Material: PBMCs. Every receptor here comes from a man aged 30 to 45 in good health and CMV-seronegative.

V gene TRBV11-2 combines with J gene TRBJ1-1; the match to TRBD1 covers 9 bases. This CDR3 has 14 amino acids. Germline CDR1 is SGHAT and CDR2 is FQNNGV. J was trimmed by 4 bases and V by 7 bases; bases with no gene match: 7. The DNA of the CDR3 is TGTGCCAGCACCTCACAGGGGGCGGGCACTGAAGCTTTCTTT. This sequence encodes CASTSQGAGTEAFF.

V and J are TRBV15 and TRBJ2-7; 9 bases agree with TRBD1. V shed 1 base, J shed 3 bases, and the junction held 1 base outside the gene matches. The germline V gene has CDR1 LNHNV and CDR2 YYDKDF (reference sequence). The CDR3 is 14 amino acids. In DNA, the CDR3 is TGTGCCACCAGCAGAGGGGACAGGGTCTACGAGCAGTACTTC. Amino acids: CATSRGDRVYEQYF. The full variable domain, its missing parts supplied by reference TRBV15 and TRBJ2-7, is DAMVIQNPRYQVTQFGKPVTLSCSQTLNHNVMYWYQQKSSQAPKLLFHYYDKDFNNEADTPDNFQSRRPNTSFCFLDIRSPGLGDTAMYLCATSRGDRVYEQYFGPGTRLTVT.

The rearrangement links TRBV29-1 to TRBJ2-5, with 8 bases aligning to TRBD1. V was clipped by 3 bases and J by 5 bases; unmatched bases: 8. The CDR3 loop spans 14 amino acids. CDR1 and CDR2 from the germline V gene are SQVTM and ANQGSEA. CDR3 bases: TGCAGCGTTGACAGGGGGCTGAGTCAGGAGACCCAGTACTTC. Translating gives CSVDRGLSQETQYF.

V usage is TRBV6-6 and J usage is TRBJ2-5; tentative D call: TRBD2 (6 bases). This CDR3 is built from 16 residues. Per germline, CDR1 MNHNY and CDR2 SVGAGI (reference sequence). The V end was cut by 4 bases, the J end by 5 bases, with 20 bases between. CDR3 protein: CASSSTTGTPGETQYF. CDR3 in DNA: TGTGCCAGCAGTTCAACAACCGGGACTCCGGGCGAGACCCAGTACTTC.

This clone turned up a few times. The chain joins TRBV7-2 to TRBJ2-4, with 8 bases lining up with TRBD2. This CDR3 has 15 residues. With 8 bases clipped from V and 6 bases from J, the junction kept 12 bases outside the gene matches. Looked up from germline, CDR1 is SGHTA and CDR2 is FQGNSA. CDR3 protein: CASAPQPLAGNIQYF. CDR3 DNA sequence: TGTGCCAGCGCCCCTCAACCGCTAGCGGGAAACATTCAGTACTTC.

V usage is TRBV4-1 and J usage is TRBJ1-2; D not certain. CDR3 size: 14 residues. In germline, CDR1 is MGHRA, CDR2 YSYEKL. Trimming pared 0 bases from V and 5 bases from J, leaving 10 bases between. The CDR3 sequence is CASSQERARYGYTF. The CDR3 coding sequence is TGCGCCAGCAGCCAAGAACGAGCTCGGTATGGCTACACCTTC.

This clone came up once. The chain couples TRBV28 to TRBJ2-7; 11 bases line up with TRBD2. The ends lost 6 bases at V and 6 bases at J; junction bases unmatched: 7. The length of the CDR3 is 14 residues. CDR1 MDHEN and CDR2 SYDVKM come from the germline V gene. The CDR3 DNA sequence: TGTGCCAGCAGCTTAGCGGGAGGGCCATCCGAGCAGTACTTC. Its protein is CASSLAGGPSEQYF.

This clone was detected only once. This chain joins TRBV6-5 and TRBJ1-4; tentative D call: TRBD1 (5 bases). The V end was cut by 8 bases, the J end by 13 bases, with 23 bases between. Germline assignment: CDR1 MNHEY and CDR2 SVGAGI. The CDR3 runs to 14 residues. The CDR3 coding sequence is TGTGCCAGCGGCAGAGAGGGCGGGACGAGGGGACTGTTTTTT. This codes for CASGREGGTRGLFF.

This clone appeared a few times. The chain couples TRBV5-4 to TRBJ2-7; the match to TRBD1 covers 9 bases. Germline CDR1 reads SGHNT; CDR2 reads YYREEE (reference sequence). J lost 4 bases, V lost 3 bases, and 8 bases had no gene match. CDR3 length: 15 residues. CDR3 sequence reads: CASSSTRGQGYEQYF. The CDR3 coding sequence is TGTGCCAGCAGCTCGACAAGGGGACAGGGATACGAGCAGTACTTC.

V is TRBV7-9 and J is TRBJ2-5; 8 nucleotides align to TRBD1. The germline V gene encodes CDR1 SEHNR and CDR2 FQNEAQ (reference sequence). This CDR3 region has 15 residues. The V segment lost 5 bases and the J segment 0 bases; nucleotides outside the gene matches: 5. CDR3 region: CASSPGDRYQETQYF. In DNA form, the CDR3 reads TGTGCCAGCAGCCCGGGGGACAGGTACCAAGAGACCCAGTACTTC.

This chain connects TRBV5-6 to TRBJ2-1; 8 bases are a match to TRBD2. CDR1 SGHDT and CDR2 YYEEEE come from the germline V gene. CDR3 size: 14 residues. J lost 6 bases, V lost 3 bases, and 5 bases had no gene match. This CDR3 is CASSYKRGLNEQFF. In nucleotides, the CDR3 is TGTGCCAGCAGCTATAAGCGGGGGCTCAATGAGCAGTTCTTC.

DNA of the CDR3: TGTGCCAGCAGACGTAGCGGGAGGGGGGATACGCAGTATTTT. Translating it yields CASRRSGRGDTQYF. The rearrangement joins TRBV2 to TRBJ2-3; 11 positions agree with TRBD2. The CDR3 is 14 residues long. CDR1 SNHLY and CDR2 FYNNEI come from the germline V gene. V shed 6 bases, J shed 6 bases, and the junction held 5 bases outside the gene matches. Combining the CDR3 with reference TRBV2 and TRBJ2-3 gives the whole variable domain EPEVTQTPSHQVTQMGQEVILRCVPISNHLYFYWYRQILGQKVEFLVSFYNNEISEKSEIFDDQFSVERPDGSNFTLKIRSTKLEDSAMYFCASRRSGRGDTQYFGPGTRLTVL.

This chain connects TRBV7-9 to TRBJ2-2; the D is unclear. Trimming took 6 bases from V and 5 from J, leaving 7 bases between them. The germline gives CDR1 SEHNR, CDR2 FQNEAQ (reference sequence). The CDR3 totals 12 residues. The CDR3, as DNA: TGTGCCAGCAGGCCGGTGACCGGGGAGCTGTTTTTT. Translating gives CASRPVTGELFF.

The rearrangement links TRBV6-5 to TRBJ1-2; 8 bases map to TRBD1. This CDR3 is 13 amino acids long. Germline CDR1 MNHEY, CDR2 SVGAGI. V dropped 6 bases and J dropped 9; count of bases not matched to a gene: 9. This chain's CDR3 is CASSPGQGFRYTF. DNA of the CDR3: TGTGCCAGCAGCCCCGGACAGGGCTTTCGCTACACCTTC.

The genes are TRBV6-5 and TRBJ1-4; D uncertain. Deletions cut 6 bases from V and 7 bases from J, with 12 bases between. Germline V lookup: CDR1 MNHEY, CDR2 SVGAGI. The CDR3 is 13 residues long. The CDR3 region has the DNA TGTGCCAGCAGCCAAACCGCGGGTGAAAAACTGTTTTTT. Translation: CASSQTAGEKLFF.

In this sample, this clone turned up a few times. This chain uses TRBV19 with TRBJ1-2; a possible D gene is TRBD1 (5 bases). CDR3 length: 12 amino acids. CDR1 LNHDA and CDR2 SQIVND come from the germline V gene (reference sequence). With 6 bases removed from V and 3 bases from J, the gap between germline ends came to 8 bases. The CDR3 region has the DNA TGTGCCAGTAGCCCGACAGACTATGGCTACACCTTC. Translation: CASSPTDYGYTF. Together with reference TRBV19 and TRBJ1-2, the CDR3 gives the full variable domain: DGGITQSPKYLFRKEGQNVTLSCEQNLNHDAMYWYRQDPGQGLRLIYYSQIVNDFQKGDIAEGYSVSREKKESFPLTVTSAQKNPTAFYLCASSPTDYGYTFGSGTRLTVV.

This chain uses TRBV29-1 with TRBJ2-3; TRBD2 agrees at 9 bases. Trimming took 8 bases from V and 4 from J; bases not matched to a gene: 7. This CDR3 has 13 residues. CDR1 is SQVTM, CDR2 ANQGSEA, per germline. The CDR3 DNA follows: TGCAGCCAGGTCGGGACTAGCCCAGATACGCAGTATTTT. Translating it yields CSQVGTSPDTQYF.

This chain links TRBV7-9 with TRBJ1-1, with D maybe TRBD1 (5 bases). The CDR3 runs to 14 residues. Deletions cut 7 bases from V and 4 bases from J, with 16 bases between. CDR1 and CDR2 from the germline V gene are SEHNR and FQNEAQ (reference sequence). The CDR3 bases are TGTGCCAGCACCCTTGCAGGGCCGGGCACTGAAGCTTTCTTT. It specifies CASTLAGPGTEAFF.

This chain connects TRBV10-3 to TRBJ1-2; TRBD1 matches at 9 bases. Per germline, CDR1 ENHRY and CDR2 SYGVKD. This CDR3 contains 14 residues. Trimming removed 3 bases from V and 7 bases from J; junction bases left unmatched: 6. CDR3 nucleotide sequence: TGTGCCATCAGTGATATACAGGGGGCTTCTGGCTACACCTTC. This encodes CAISDIQGASGYTF.

The chain links TRBV6-1 to TRBJ1-1, with a possible D match to TRBD1 (5 bases). The V gene's germline CDR1 is MNHNS and CDR2 SASEGT. This CDR3 region has 15 residues. The V gene lost 2 bases and the J gene lost 0 bases, with 10 bases spanning the gap. The CDR3 sequence: CASSESDTLNTEAFF. The CDR3 region has the DNA TGTGCCAGCAGTGAATCGGACACCCTGAACACTGAAGCTTTCTTT.

The chain carries TRBV28 and TRBJ2-7; the match to TRBD1 covers 7 bases. Trimming at V came to 8 bases and at J to 3 bases, leaving 4 bases not matched to a gene. The CDR3 extends over 12 amino acids. Germline V CDR1 and CDR2: MDHEN, SYDVKM. The CDR3 protein is CASSRGIYEQYF. Here the CDR3 DNA reads TGTGCCAGCTCCAGGGGGATCTACGAGCAGTACTTC. Full variable domain (missing parts from reference TRBV28 and TRBJ2-7): DVKVTQSSRYLVKRTGEKVFLECVQDMDHENMFWYRQDPGLGLRLIYFSYDVKMKEKGDIPEGYSVSREKKERFSLILESASTNQTSMYLCASSRGIYEQYFGPGTRLTVT.

The chain links TRBV13 to TRBJ2-7, with 11 positions matching TRBD2. CDR3 length: 15 amino acids. Germline CDR1 is PRHDT and CDR2 is FYEKMQ (reference sequence). V lost 4 bases and J lost 0; bases outside the gene matches: 2. CDR3 amino acids: CASSSLAGGSYEQYF. In DNA form, the CDR3 reads TGTGCCAGCAGCTCCCTAGCGGGGGGCTCCTACGAGCAGTACTTC.

The chain employs TRBV6-5 and TRBJ2-7, with 10 bases fitting TRBD1. The CDR3 consists of 16 residues. CDR1 is MNHEY and CDR2 is SVGAGI in the germline V gene. V gave up 2 bases and J gave up 3 bases; unmatched junction bases: 7. For the CDR3, the DNA is TGTGCCAGCAGTTACCGGTTCGGACAGGGGGTCTACGAGCAGTACTTC. Its protein product is CASSYRFGQGVYEQYF.

This chain joins TRBV5-4 and TRBJ1-2, with 7 bases lining up with TRBD1. J was trimmed by 0 bases and V by 4 bases; bases with no gene match: 6. CDR3 size: 15 residues. Germline CDR1 and CDR2: SGHNT and YYREEE (reference sequence). CDR3 sequence reads: CASSAGTAANYGYTF. CDR3 coding DNA: TGTGCCAGCAGCGCCGGGACAGCTGCTAACTATGGCTACACCTTC.

This clone appeared a single time. The chain joins TRBV6-5 to TRBJ2-1, with D uncertain. There are 12 residues in the CDR3. The V end lost 7 bases, the J end lost 4 bases, and 8 bases lay between the germline ends. Looked up from germline, CDR1 is MNHEY and CDR2 is SVGAGI. The CDR3 loop reads CASMATYNEQFF. DNA for the CDR3: TGTGCCAGCATGGCGACTTACAATGAGCAGTTCTTC.

This clone was detected a few times. The chain recombines TRBV7-9 with TRBJ2-1; maybe TRBD1 (7 bases). The V end lost 1 base, the J end lost 5 bases, and 15 bases lay between the germline ends. Germline V CDR1 and CDR2: SEHNR, FQNEAQ (reference sequence). This CDR3 is 16 amino acids long. The DNA for the CDR3 is TGTGCCAGCAGCTTAGTGGCGGGACAGCTCGACAATGAGCAGTTCTTC. It specifies CASSLVAGQLDNEQFF.

The CDR3 region has the DNA TGTGCCAACTCGGGGGACGGACGAACAGATACGCAGTATTTT. This encodes CANSGDGRTDTQYF. The chain is built from TRBV10-3 and TRBJ2-3; possibly TRBD2 for D (6 bases). CDR3 length: 14 residues. The V and J ends lost 10 bases and 3 bases respectively, with 17 bases between them. Germline loops: CDR1 ENHRY, CDR2 SYGVKD.

A few counts support this clone. The chain recombines TRBV7-9 with TRBJ1-5; 7 bases line up with TRBD1. Per the germline V gene, CDR1 is SEHNR and CDR2 is FQNEAQ (reference sequence). This CDR3 region has 18 residues. V lost 3 bases to trimming and J lost 2 bases; unmatched junction nucleotides: 13. This CDR3 reads CASSLEQGVLSGNQPQHF. The CDR3 DNA sequence: TGTGCCAGCAGCTTGGAGCAGGGGGTGTTGAGCGGCAATCAGCCCCAGCATTTT. Combining the CDR3 with reference TRBV7-9 and TRBJ1-5 gives the whole variable domain DTGVSQNPRHKITKRGQNVTFRCDPISEHNRLYWYRQTLGQGPEFLTYFQNEAQLEKSRLLSDRFSAERPKGSFSTLEIQRTEQGDSAMYLCASSLEQGVLSGNQPQHFGDGTRLSIL.